These 12 T cell receptor beta chains share one sample of origin, sequenced in a study of graft-versus-host responses after intestinal transplantation. Measured with immunoSEQ multiplex PCR; TCRdb has only the in-frame clones, and not every one. The sample records around 6,000 clones, under 40% being singletons. Irradiated, violet-dye-labeled stimulators (about 200,000) were plated alongside about 200,000 CFSE-labeled responders. The sample here was alloreactive CD8+ T cells from a mixed lymphocyte reaction culture, taken before intestinal transplant. As to subset: CFSE-low proliferating T cells sorted from roughly six-day pre-transplant mixed lymphocyte reaction (GvH or HvG direction). These receptors were taken from a human patient who received an intestinal transplant.

This chain connects TRBV19 to TRBJ1-1; maybe TRBD1 (5 bases). Germline loops: CDR1 LNHDA, CDR2 SQIVND (reference sequence). V was shortened by 2 bases and J by 5 bases, with 12 bases between the two germline ends. The CDR3 loop spans 14 amino acids. The CDR3 DNA follows: TGTGCCAGTAGTATACGGGGGGGAATAACTGAAGCTTTCTTT. This sequence encodes CASSIRGGITEAFF.

By share of the sample, this clone is medium-sized. The genes are TRBV2 and TRBJ2-1, with TRBD2 matching 13 bases. CDR3 size: 18 residues. Germline V lookup: CDR1 SNHLY, CDR2 FYNNEI. V trimming: 5 bases; J trimming: 4 bases; junction bases outside the gene matches: 11. CDR3 in amino acids: CASSPGLAGEYRYNEQFF. The CDR3 bases are TGTGCCAGCAGTCCTGGACTAGCGGGAGAATATAGGTACAATGAGCAGTTCTTC.

V is TRBV28 and J is TRBJ2-1, with a tentative D call TRBD2 (5 bases). Germline values: CDR1 MDHEN, CDR2 SYDVKM. The V and J ends lost 6 bases and 0 bases respectively, with 15 bases between them. The CDR3 extends over 16 amino acids. The chain's CDR3 is CASSTLRSGSYNEQFF. The CDR3 nucleotides read TGTGCCAGCAGCACACTCAGGAGCGGCTCCTACAATGAGCAGTTCTTC.

This chain joins TRBV7-9 and TRBJ2-1, with D perhaps matching TRBD1 (5 bases). V gave up 5 bases and J gave up 0 bases, with 11 bases separating them. Germline V gene data show CDR1 as SEHNR and CDR2 as FQNEAQ (reference sequence). The CDR3 consists of 15 residues. CDR3 protein: CASSPQGSSYNEQFF. The DNA for the CDR3 is TGTGCCAGCAGCCCGCAGGGTTCCTCCTACAATGAGCAGTTCTTC.

The chain is built from TRBV4-1 and TRBJ2-1; weak D call: TRBD1 (6 bases). The CDR3 has 13 residues. Germline V lookup: CDR1 MGHRA, CDR2 YSYEKL. Trimming removed 1 base at V and 6 bases at J, with 7 bases between. Here the CDR3 reads CASSQVGGNEQFF. The CDR3 DNA sequence: TGCGCCAGCAGCCAAGTAGGGGGCAATGAGCAGTTCTTC.

This chain connects TRBV2 to TRBJ2-5; TRBD2 might be the D (6 bases). Germline lookup yields CDR1 SNHLY and CDR2 FYNNEI. This CDR3 has 15 residues. The germline V and J ends were trimmed by 5 bases and 3 bases, with 16 bases remaining between them. The CDR3 DNA reads as TGTGCCAGCAGTCAGCTCCCGGGAGTAGAAGAGACCCAGTACTTC. Protein: CASSQLPGVEETQYF.

The J gene is TRBJ2-7, the V gene TRBV5-6; 11 bases fit TRBD2. Germline CDR1 SGHDT, CDR2 YYEEEE. V trimming: 7 bases; J trimming: 3 bases; junction bases outside the gene matches: 6. CDR3 length equals 14 residues. CDR3 nucleotides: TGTGCCAGCTTACCGGGACTAGCGGTCTACGAGCAGTACTTC. Residues: CASLPGLAVYEQYF.

This clone is classed as medium-sized. The chain combines TRBV4-1 with TRBJ1-1; 8 bases are a match to TRBD1. Germline-derived CDR1 and CDR2 are MGHRA and YSYEKL. This CDR3 contains 15 residues. The trim removed 1 base at V and 2 bases at J, leaving 3 bases unmatched. The CDR3 region is CASSQGTGLNTEAFF. The CDR3, as DNA: TGCGCCAGCAGCCAAGGGACAGGGCTTAACACTGAAGCTTTCTTT.

The chain joins TRBV5-1 to TRBJ1-2, with D possibly TRBD1 on 6 matching bases. This CDR3 contains 16 residues. Germline loops: CDR1 SGHRS, CDR2 YFSETQ. V was cut by 0 bases and J by 2 bases, with 14 bases left in between. CDR3 in DNA: TGCGCCAGCAGCTTGGCCAGCGGGGGCCGGAACTATGGCTACACCTTC. Its protein product is CASSLASGGRNYGYTF. Combining the CDR3 with reference TRBV5-1 and TRBJ1-2 gives the whole variable domain KAGVTQTPRYLIKTRGQQVTLSCSPISGHRSVSWYQQTPGQGLQFLFEYFSETQRNKGNFPGRFSGRQFSNSRSEMNVSTLELGDSALYLCASSLASGGRNYGYTFGSGTRLTVV.

The V gene is TRBV4-2, the J gene TRBJ1-2; D unresolved. Per the germline V gene, CDR1 is LGHNA and CDR2 is YNFKEQ. Trimming shortened V by 1 base and J by 4 bases, and 16 bases separated the two germline ends. The CDR3 covers 16 residues. CDR3 amino acids: CASSQARGEEAYGYTF. In DNA, the CDR3 is TGTGCCAGCAGCCAAGCTCGTGGGGAGGAAGCCTATGGCTACACCTTC.

This chain uses TRBV4-3 with TRBJ2-7; D call uncertain. Germline V lookup: CDR1 LGHNA, CDR2 YSLEER. V lost 1 base and J lost 0, with 7 bases in between. The CDR3 runs 14 residues. CDR3 region: CASSQVHSSYEQYF. DNA for the CDR3: TGCGCCAGCAGCCAAGTTCACAGCTCCTACGAGCAGTACTTC.

In its sample, this clone was seen a few times. The chain employs TRBV27 and TRBJ2-7; 7 positions match TRBD2. The CDR3 is 14 amino acids. Germline CDR1 reads MNHEY; CDR2 reads SMNVEV (reference sequence). Germline trimming cut 5 bases from V and 4 bases from J; bases unmatched to any gene: 8. DNA of the CDR3: TGTGCCAGCAGTCCGCGGACTAGTTTGTACGAGCAGTACTTC. This codes for CASSPRTSLYEQYF.